This T cell receptor (beta chain) emerged from a study of blood T cell repertoires in COVID-19. V lost 8 bases and J lost 7; bases outside the gene matches: 1. Germline V gives CDR1 SNHLY, CDR2 FYNNEI. The length of the CDR3 is 13 residues. Measured with immunoSEQ multiplex PCR; TCRdb has only the in-frame clones, and not every one. This sample has some 50,000 clones, with around 80% found just once. The rearrangement joins TRBV2 to TRBJ2-1, with 14 bases that match TRBD2. The source is a man aged 50-60 years with acute or convalescent COVID-19. The specimen sequenced was peripheral blood. CDR3 nucleotide sequence: TGTGCCAGCGGGACTAGCGGGAGTAATGAGCAGTTCTTC. Amino acids: CASGTSGSNEQFF.